This T cell receptor (beta chain) was documented in a study of beta chain features in type 1 diabetes. Whole-study results and caveats: Type 1 diabetes patients showed fewer insertions and more deletions at VDJ junctions. In cDNA sequencing, cells with high TCR expression could be over-represented.

The CDR3 is 17 amino acids. The germline V gene encodes CDR1 LGHNA and CDR2 YNFKEQ. V gave up 5 bases and J gave up 0 bases; unmatched junction bases: 9. In the case of this clone: The antigen remains undetermined.

Sorted cells reached over 95% purity in every population. Expressed TCRB transcripts were sequenced because the entire RNA isolate underwent reverse transcription. This table comes from immunoSEQ multiplex PCR, and its TCRdb copy is limited to in-frame clones, with some not included. This table has fewer than 900,000 clones, roughly 16% appearing once. The clonotype comes from a woman aged 18 to 35 in good health. V usage is TRBV4-2 and J usage is TRBJ1-4, with 7 nucleotides matching TRBD1. The material sequenced was naive CD4+ T cells from blood. CDR3 protein: CASSSGGGRSTNEKLFF. The CDR3 DNA reads as TGTGCCAGCAGCTCAGGGGGGGGACGTTCAACTAATGAAAAACTGTTTTTT.